Described below is a single TCR beta chain sequence and its context. What it recognizes is unknown. The sample originates from a study of T cell responses to AZD1222 COVID-19 vaccine. The J segment lost 2 bases and the V segment lost 3 bases, leaving 8 bases of the junction unmatched. Germline CDR1 MDHEN, CDR2 SYDVKM. The CDR3 consists of 18 residues. Here immunoSEQ multiplex PCR was the method, and the copy in TCRdb shows in-frame clones only, minus some. The table lists approximately 200,000 clones, 85% to 95% of them singletons. Study conclusions and caveats: Close to half of spike-specific TCRs reportedly recognize unmutated variant regions.

V and J are TRBV28 and TRBJ2-7, with 15 bases fitting TRBD2. The receptor was derived from an adult in good health. This specimen consisted of peripheral blood, obtained on day 0 of AZD1222 vaccination. Here the CDR3 reads CASSFRTSGRGLAYEQYF. The CDR3 DNA sequence: TGTGCCAGCAGTTTCAGGACTAGCGGGAGGGGGCTGGCCTACGAGCAGTACTTC.